This entry lists 27 T cell receptor beta chains sequenced from one sample in a study of graft-versus-host responses after intestinal transplantation. Profiling relied on immunoSEQ multiplex PCR, and the TCRdb table lists in-frame clones only, not all of them. The sample holds some 8,000 clones; roughly 90% are singletons and the top ten take approximately 1.5%. The material was PBMCs, obtained approximately 32 days after intestinal transplant. The receptors come from a human patient who received an intestinal transplant, so some T cells may come from the graft donor.

The gene calls are TRBV7-9 and TRBJ1-2; tentatively, D is TRBD1 (5 bases). The length of the CDR3 is 14 residues. Trimming cost V 3 bases and J 2 bases, with 10 bases left between them. Germline CDR1 SEHNR, CDR2 FQNEAQ (reference sequence). CDR3 in amino acids: CASSLGVENYGYTF. The CDR3 DNA sequence: TGTGCCAGCAGCTTGGGGGTTGAGAACTATGGCTACACCTTC.

The rearrangement links TRBV2 to TRBJ2-4; D is unclear. The CDR3 is 16 residues long. CDR1 SNHLY and CDR2 FYNNEI come from the germline V gene. Between the trimmed V and J ends, which lost 5 bases and 0 bases, there was a span of 14 bases. The CDR3 spells CASSRPPEKAKNIQYF. In nucleotides, the CDR3 is TGTGCCAGCAGTCGACCCCCGGAAAAAGCCAAAAACATTCAGTACTTC.

The chain recombines TRBV7-9 with TRBJ2-7, with 14 nucleotides matching TRBD2. The length of the CDR3 is 18 residues. Germline V gene sequence: CDR1 SEHNR, CDR2 FQNEAQ (reference sequence). The V segment lost 5 bases and the J segment 0 bases; nucleotides outside the gene matches: 9. The CDR3 DNA sequence: TGTGCCAGCAGCCGGACTAGCGGGGGGCCCATAAGCTCCTACGAGCAGTACTTC. This translates into CASSRTSGGPISSYEQYF.

This chain links TRBV11-3 with TRBJ1-2; D gene unclear. V was trimmed by 8 bases and J by 4 bases, leaving 14 bases between them. In germline, CDR1 is SGHNT, CDR2 YENEEA. CDR3 length: 13 amino acids. The CDR3 nucleotides read TGTGCCAGCGGATTGTTAGGGAGCTATGGCTACACCTTC. As protein: CASGLLGSYGYTF.

This chain connects TRBV5-1 to TRBJ2-2; D perhaps matches TRBD2 (6 bases). The CDR3 contains 15 residues. Germline V gene data show CDR1 as SGHRS and CDR2 as YFSETQ. Trimming removed 2 bases at V and 5 bases at J, with 13 bases between. In nucleotides, the CDR3 is TGCGCCAGCAGCTTACGGGACTCAGAGACCGGGGAGCTGTTTTTT. Its translation is CASSLRDSETGELFF.

The V gene is TRBV9, the J gene TRBJ1-1, with 7 bases lining up with TRBD1. Trimming removed 0 bases from V and 4 bases from J; junction bases left unmatched: 12. The CDR3 spans 17 residues. Germline values: CDR1 SGDLS, CDR2 YYNGEE. The CDR3 bases are TGTGCCAGCAGCGTAGGAGGGGGCGCGTTGAGGCGCACTGAAGCTTTCTTT. It encodes CASSVGGGALRRTEAFF.

This clone has a single count. The rearrangement uses TRBV4-1 and TRBJ2-7; D not certain. CDR1 is MGHRA, CDR2 YSYEKL, per germline. Trimming removed 1 base from V and 5 bases from J, with 3 bases in between. There are 11 residues in the CDR3. Here the CDR3 reads CASSQGNEQYF. CDR3 bases: TGCGCCAGCAGCCAAGGGAACGAGCAGTACTTC.

V is TRBV2 and J is TRBJ1-1; D is undetermined. CDR1 is SNHLY and CDR2 is FYNNEI in the germline V gene. V was trimmed by 3 bases and J by 5 bases, leaving 10 bases between them. This CDR3 has 13 amino acids. The CDR3 DNA reads TGTGCCAGCAGTGACTGGGGTGGAACTGAAGCTTTCTTT. Translated, it gives CASSDWGGTEAFF.

The chain recombines TRBV7-9 with TRBJ2-7, with D unresolved. V lost 5 bases, J lost 0 bases, and 8 bases lay in between. The CDR3 length is 13 residues. Germline lookup yields CDR1 SEHNR and CDR2 FQNEAQ (reference sequence). The CDR3 DNA reads TGTGCCAGCAGCCTTCCGGGCTCCTACGAGCAGTACTTC. Translating gives CASSLPGSYEQYF.

The CDR3 loop reads CASSIRQGAGNEQFF. Here the CDR3 DNA reads TGTGCCAGTAGTATTAGACAGGGAGCCGGCAATGAGCAGTTCTTC. This chain joins TRBV19 and TRBJ2-1, with TRBD1 matching over 7 bases. CDR1 and CDR2 (germline): LNHDA, SQIVND (reference sequence). V lost 3 bases to trimming and J lost 6 bases; unmatched junction nucleotides: 8. The CDR3 has 15 amino acids.

The chain carries TRBV4-1 and TRBJ1-6, with 11 bases that match TRBD1. CDR1 is MGHRA, CDR2 YSYEKL, per germline. The CDR3 sequence is 16 residues long. V lost 1 base to trimming and J lost 13 bases; unmatched junction nucleotides: 9. In DNA, the CDR3 is TGCGCCAGCAGCCAAGTCGGACAGGGGGCATTTGGGCCCCTCCACTTT. Encoded protein: CASSQVGQGAFGPLHF.

The chain employs TRBV11-2 and TRBJ2-3, with TRBD2 matching 11 bases. Germline values: CDR1 SGHAT, CDR2 FQNNGV. The CDR3 runs 19 residues. V was pared by 3 bases and J by 0 bases, with 11 bases of the junction left unmatched. The CDR3 DNA reads as TGTGCCAGCAGCTTTCGTAGACTAGCGGGGAGACCTAGCACAGATACGCAGTATTTT. Amino acid sequence: CASSFRRLAGRPSTDTQYF.

The sample holds one count of this clone. V gene TRBV6-4 combines with J gene TRBJ1-2; 8 bases align to TRBD1. The germline V gene has CDR1 MRHNA and CDR2 SNTAGT. V was pared by 2 bases and J by 7 bases, with 6 bases of the junction left unmatched. The CDR3 contains 14 residues. CDR3 residues: CASSDTQGAGGYTF. CDR3 coding DNA: TGTGCCAGCAGTGACACCCAGGGGGCTGGTGGCTACACCTTC.

The chain recombines TRBV5-4 with TRBJ1-2; no clear D. The CDR3 extends over 14 amino acids. Looked up from germline, CDR1 is SGHNT and CDR2 is YYREEE (reference sequence). The V gene lost 9 bases and the J gene lost 6 bases, with 21 bases spanning the gap. The CDR3 here is CATYAPTDPHGYTF. CDR3 nucleotide sequence: TGTGCCACCTATGCTCCGACCGACCCGCATGGCTACACCTTC. Together with reference TRBV5-4 and TRBJ1-2, the CDR3 gives the full variable domain: ETGVTQSPTHLIKTRGQQVTLRCSSQSGHNTVSWYQQALGQGPQFIFQYYREEENGRGNFPPRFSGLQFPNYSSELNVNALELDDSALYLCATYAPTDPHGYTFGSGTRLTVV.

The chain combines TRBV4-2 with TRBJ2-2; the D gene is possibly TRBD2 (5 bases). The CDR3 is made up of 18 amino acids. The V and J ends lost 6 bases and 3 bases respectively, with 23 bases between them. Germline V gives CDR1 LGHNA, CDR2 YNFKEQ. The CDR3 DNA reads TGTGCCAGCAGTGATACTACACTAGGAGACGTCGACACCGGGGAGCTGTTTTTT. As protein: CASSDTTLGDVDTGELFF.

The V gene is TRBV6-5, the J gene TRBJ1-4, with a possible D match to TRBD1 (6 bases). Germline CDR1 is MNHEY and CDR2 is SVGAGI. V was cut by 4 bases and J by 4 bases, with 10 bases left in between. The CDR3 is 14 residues long. Here the CDR3 reads CASSSRGFNEKLFF. The CDR3 nucleotides read TGTGCCAGCAGTTCCAGGGGATTTAATGAAAAACTGTTTTTT.

The genes are TRBV15 and TRBJ2-1, with D maybe TRBD2 (6 bases). The V gene lost 0 bases and the J gene lost 6 bases, with 18 bases spanning the gap. The CDR3 runs 17 residues. Germline V gene lookup returns CDR1 LNHNV and CDR2 YYDKDF (reference sequence). DNA for the CDR3: TGTGCCACCAGCAGAGATACGGCAGGCTACGGGGGCAATGAGCAGTTCTTC. This translates into CATSRDTAGYGGNEQFF.

J is TRBJ1-1 and V is TRBV7-9; D gene unclear. This CDR3 spans 12 amino acids. Trimming took 1 base from V and 7 from J, leaving 7 bases between them. Germline V gene sequence: CDR1 SEHNR, CDR2 FQNEAQ (reference sequence). The CDR3 DNA reads as TGTGCCAGCAGCTTAGTAACCTTTGAAGCTTTCTTT. Translation: CASSLVTFEAFF. Together with reference TRBV7-9 and TRBJ1-1, the CDR3 gives the full variable domain: DTGVSQNPRHKITKRGQNVTFRCDPISEHNRLYWYRQTLGQGPEFLTYFQNEAQLEKSRLLSDRFSAERPKGSFSTLEIQRTEQGDSAMYLCASSLVTFEAFFGQGTRLTVV.

J is TRBJ1-1 and V is TRBV28, with D unclear. The V end was cut by 4 bases, the J end by 0 bases, with 15 bases between. Germline assignment: CDR1 MDHEN and CDR2 SYDVKM. This CDR3 has 16 residues. The CDR3 protein is CASSSGRWVLNTEAFF. CDR3 nucleotide sequence: TGTGCCAGCAGTTCGGGTCGGTGGGTCCTGAACACTGAAGCTTTCTTT.

About this clone: One end of the junction fails to match germline, which may point to a read error. This chain joins TRBV19 and TRBJ2-5; D remains ambiguous. This CDR3 is built from 13 residues. CDR1 is LNHDA, CDR2 SQIVND, per germline (reference sequence). This chain's CDR3 is CTSSISISETQYF. As DNA, the CDR3 is TGTACCAGTAGTATCAGTATTTCGGAGACCCAGTACTTC. Together with reference TRBV19 and TRBJ2-5, the CDR3 gives the full variable domain: DGGITQSPKYLFRKEGQNVTLSCEQNLNHDAMYWYRQDPGQGLRLIYYSQIVNDFQKGDIAEGYSVSREKKESFPLTVTSAQKNPTAFYLCTSSISISETQYFGPGTRLLVL.

The chain recombines TRBV5-1 with TRBJ1-6, with 9 nucleotides matching TRBD1. The CDR3 spans 14 residues. J lost 10 bases, V lost 4 bases, and 6 bases had no gene match. Per the germline V gene, CDR1 is SGHRS and CDR2 is YFSETQ. DNA for the CDR3: TGCGCCAGCAGCGAGGGACAGGGAGGATCACCCCTCCACTTT. This codes for CASSEGQGGSPLHF.

This clone turned up a few times. The chain has TRBV10-3 and TRBJ1-4; maybe TRBD1 (5 bases). The germline V gene encodes CDR1 ENHRY and CDR2 SYGVKD. Trimming pared 0 bases from V and 8 bases from J, leaving 13 bases between. This CDR3 is 15 amino acids long. The chain's CDR3 is CAISESGGSAEKLFF. As DNA, the CDR3 is TGTGCCATCAGTGAGTCGGGGGGATCCGCCGAAAAACTGTTTTTT.

The chain recombines TRBV5-1 with TRBJ1-2, with 8 nucleotides matching TRBD1. This CDR3 is 16 amino acids long. V lost 2 bases, J lost 3 bases, and 9 bases stayed unmatched. The V gene's germline CDR1 is SGHRS and CDR2 YFSETQ. The CDR3, as DNA: TGCGCCAGCAGCTTATATACAGGGGGTAGGGACTATGGCTACACCTTC. This codes for CASSLYTGGRDYGYTF.

This chain links TRBV4-2 with TRBJ2-3; D unclear. The CDR3 contains 15 residues. Germline V gene sequence: CDR1 LGHNA, CDR2 YNFKEQ. The V gene lost 1 base and the J gene lost 6 bases, with 14 bases spanning the gap. The CDR3 sequence: CASSQGTKHTDTQYF. As DNA, the CDR3 is TGTGCCAGCAGCCAAGGGACGAAGCACACGGATACGCAGTATTTT.

The chain is built from TRBV6-1 and TRBJ1-1; 8 nucleotides line up with TRBD1. Unmatched junction bases numbered 4, after V lost 4 bases and J lost 6 bases. This CDR3 region has 13 residues. Per the germline V gene, CDR1 is MNHNS and CDR2 is SASEGT. DNA of the CDR3: TGTGCCAGCAGTGCAGGACAGGGCGCTGAAGCTTTCTTT. The encoded protein is CASSAGQGAEAFF.

This clone was detected only once. The V gene is TRBV6-1, the J gene TRBJ2-3, with TRBD2 identical over 7 bases. J was trimmed by 2 bases and V by 2 bases; bases with no gene match: 7. CDR1 is MNHNS, CDR2 SASEGT, per germline. The CDR3 sequence is 16 residues long. CDR3 protein: CASSERLAVLTDTQYF. The CDR3 bases are TGTGCCAGCAGTGAACGGCTAGCGGTCCTCACAGATACGCAGTATTTT.

The chain joins TRBV4-1 to TRBJ1-5, with 8 bases matching TRBD1. Germline assignment: CDR1 MGHRA and CDR2 YSYEKL. This CDR3 has 15 amino acids. The junction had 4 bases not matched to a gene; V was cut back by 1 base and J by 5 bases. CDR3 residues: CASSQGWDRYQPQHF. The CDR3 DNA is TGCGCCAGCAGCCAAGGTTGGGACAGGTATCAGCCCCAGCATTTT.